This T cell receptor (beta chain) was obtained from a study of blood T cells in healthy people across ages. Study outcomes and limitations: Any conclusive comparison of naive versus antigen-experienced cells was prevented by using unsorted PBMCs.

A note on this clonotype: No antigen is known for it. Here the CDR3 omits its conserved ending phenylalanine or tryptophan, so a read error is the likely source.

With a J-beta primer mix and a sample-barcoded 5' primer, a second PCR ran about 7 to 11 cycles. A template-switch adaptor with 12 random nucleotides tagged each cDNA molecule. A single record per CDR3 protein comes from TCRdb applying MiXCR to the 5' RACE reads. The sample holds hundreds of thousands of distinct CDR3 sequences, approximately 25% seen once. These data also formed part of another study, on T cells of mothers and their children. From that report: Related mother-child pairs shared slightly more overlap than unrelated pairs, but the difference was non-significant.

This TCR was sampled from a boy aged 5 to 17 in good health. Sequencing was done on a sample of blood.

This CDR3 is CASRRESQETQYL. CDR3 nucleotides: TGCGCCAGCCGCCGGGAATCTCAGGAGACCCAGTACTTG. The V call is TRBV5-1, the J call TRBJ2-5; D is perhaps TRBD2 (5 bases). Germline assignment: CDR1 SGHRS and CDR2 YFSETQ. This CDR3 is 13 amino acids long. Trimming stripped 7 bases from V and 5 bases from J, with 15 bases between.